This T cell receptor beta chain was sequenced for a study of tumor and adjacent non-tumor tissue in lung cancer. On the study more broadly: Patients comprised about a dozen adenocarcinoma, a couple of squamous cell carcinoma and 1 small cell lung cancer. On average, productive TCRbeta reads reached a few million per sample. General observations from the study: Tumor repertoires had a smaller top 100 clone share than normal lung.

TCRbeta libraries were built with three rounds of nested PCR, modified from ARM-PCR. TCRdb passed the multiplex PCR reads through MiXCR, listing each CDR3 protein once. The sample includes around 57,000 distinct CDR3 sequences, more than 55% of them seen just once. Regarding this clonotype: The antigen remains undetermined. One base away lies a much larger clone, so this may be a sequencing read error.

RNA was extracted from bulk tissue without any cell sorting. Distant lung tissue was collected more than 3 cm away from the tumor edge. Donors were chemotherapy-naive, newly diagnosed lung cancer surgical patients in China, August–late 2014. Germline V gene sequence: CDR1 SGHAT, CDR2 FQNNGV. The CDR3 is made up of 15 amino acids. The J gene is TRBJ2-7, the V gene TRBV11-2; either TRBD1 or TRBD2 may fit D (6 bases each). The material sequenced was distant non-tumor lung tissue. The sequence was collected from a man in his 70s with non-small cell lung cancer. The CDR3 bases are TGTCCCGGCAGCCCTACCGGGGGCCAGTCCTACGAGCAGTACTTC. The encoded protein is CPGSPTGGQSYEQYF. Based on the CDR3 plus reference TRBV11-2 and TRBJ2-7, the full variable domain is EAGVAQSPRYKIIEKRQSVAFWCNPISGHATLYWYQQILGQGPKLLIQFQNNGVVDDSQLPKDRFSAERLKGVDSTLKIQPAKLEDSAVYLCPGSPTGGQSYEQYFGPGTRLTVT.